This TCR beta chain originates from a study of T-cell memory formation after mild COVID-19. TCRdb re-called the 5' RACE reads with MiXCR, one entry per CDR3 protein. The data hold 560,000 or so distinct CDR3 sequences, with about 18% observed a single time. CDR1 and CDR2 (germline): KGHDR, SFDVKD. The CDR3 is 14 amino acids. J was trimmed by 6 bases and V by 4 bases; bases with no gene match: 3. This clonotype was seen a few times. The clonotype comes from an adult woman who had mild COVID-19 (a few samples of this study predate the infection). Cell type and time point are not known. The rearrangement joins TRBV24-1 to TRBJ2-1; 9 nucleotides agree with TRBD1. The sample comprised PBMCs or a T cell subset sorted from them (not recorded which). CDR3 coding DNA: TGTGCCACCAGTGACCCGGGACAGGGCAATGAGCAGTTCTTC. It codes for CATSDPGQGNEQFF.